This T cell receptor (beta chain) derives from a study of cytomegalovirus exposure and HLA in healthy donors. The PCR had 60 Vbeta and 13 Jbeta primers. The table came from immunoSEQ multiplex PCR; TCRdb's copy has only in-frame clones and leaves some out. The sample holds about 77,000 clones, around 78% seen once. Germline CDR1 reads SGHTA; CDR2 reads FQGNSA. Trimming pared 5 bases from V and 8 bases from J, leaving 12 bases between. This CDR3 has 12 amino acids. This sequence originates from a man between 40 and 49 years old in good health and CMV-seronegative. The specimen was PBMCs. The V call is TRBV7-2, the J call TRBJ1-1; tentative D call: TRBD1 (6 bases). DNA for the CDR3: TGTGCCAGCAGCCTTAGACAGGCGGAAGCTTTCTTT. It encodes CASSLRQAEAFF.